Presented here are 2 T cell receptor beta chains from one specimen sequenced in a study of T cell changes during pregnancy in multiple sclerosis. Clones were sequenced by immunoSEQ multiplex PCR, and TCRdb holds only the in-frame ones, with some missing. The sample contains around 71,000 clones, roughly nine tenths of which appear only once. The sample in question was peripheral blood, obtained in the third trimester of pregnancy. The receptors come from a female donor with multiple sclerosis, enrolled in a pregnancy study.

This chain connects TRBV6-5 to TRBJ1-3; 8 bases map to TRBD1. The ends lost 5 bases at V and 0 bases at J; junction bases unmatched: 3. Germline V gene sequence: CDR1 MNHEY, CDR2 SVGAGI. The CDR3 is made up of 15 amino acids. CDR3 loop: CASSRGQVSGNTIYF. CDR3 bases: TGTGCCAGCAGTCGGGGACAGGTCTCTGGAAACACCATATATTTT.

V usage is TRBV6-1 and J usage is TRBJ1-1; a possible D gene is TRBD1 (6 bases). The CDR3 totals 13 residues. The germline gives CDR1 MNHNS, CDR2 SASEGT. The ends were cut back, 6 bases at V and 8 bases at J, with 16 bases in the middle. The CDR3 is CASRLTPDREAFF. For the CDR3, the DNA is TGTGCCAGCAGACTCACGCCCGACAGGGAAGCTTTCTTT.